These 8 T cell receptor beta chains share one sample of origin, sequenced in a study of long-term antiretroviral therapy in people with HIV. At survey level, the immunoSEQ assay was run in its v3.0 version. TCRdb's copy holds only in-frame clones and misses some; the assay was immunoSEQ multiplex PCR. The sample yields about 50,000 clones, around 84% seen once. Specimen: unsorted PBMCs, collected 0.8 years after starting antiretroviral therapy. These receptor sequences come from a young woman with HIV.

V usage is TRBV18 and J usage is TRBJ2-1; no definite D call. The V gene's germline CDR1 is KGHSH and CDR2 LQKENI. V dropped 6 bases and J dropped 1 base, with 13 bases sitting between them. The CDR3 has 15 amino acids. CDR3 DNA: TGTGCCAGCTCCCCGGTCGGGTTGTCCTACAATGAGCAGTTCTTC. It yields the protein CASSPVGLSYNEQFF.

The chain carries TRBV11-2 and TRBJ1-2; the D gene is possibly TRBD1 (6 bases). This CDR3 is 13 amino acids long. Germline loops: CDR1 SGHAT, CDR2 FQNNGV. Trimming left V 5 bases short and J 9 bases short, with 16 bases between. DNA of the CDR3: TGTGCCAGCAGCCCAGGGGCGGGGGCACGCTACACCTTC. Its translation: CASSPGAGARYTF.

The V gene is TRBV7-3, the J gene TRBJ2-7; perhaps D is TRBD1 or TRBD2 (6 bases each). Deletions cut 2 bases from V and 4 bases from J, with 18 bases between. CDR3 length: 16 amino acids. Per germline, CDR1 SGHTA and CDR2 FQGTGA. The CDR3 DNA is TGTGCCAGCAGCTTAGGACCCCCCGGGGGCTGGTACGAGCAGTACTTC. Protein product: CASSLGPPGGWYEQYF.

This clone is a singleton in its sample. V gene TRBV27 combines with J gene TRBJ2-5; the D is unclear. Trimming cost V 2 bases and J 0 bases, with 7 bases left between them. The CDR3 spans 14 residues. From germline, CDR1 is MNHEY and CDR2 SMNVEV (reference sequence). The CDR3 bases are TGTGCCAGCAGTTTACAACACAACCAAGAGACCCAGTACTTC. This translates into CASSLQHNQETQYF.

This clone was counted only a few times. The chain links TRBV5-1 to TRBJ2-3, with 10 bases aligning to TRBD2. Trimming cost V 0 bases and J 5 bases; bases outside gene matches: 3. The CDR3 contains 15 residues. In germline, CDR1 is SGHRS, CDR2 YFSETQ. In nucleotides, the CDR3 is TGCGCCAGCAGCTTGGAACTAGCGGGGAGAGATACGCAGTATTTT. It codes for CASSLELAGRDTQYF.

The V gene is TRBV28, the J gene TRBJ2-1, with D perhaps matching TRBD1 (6 bases). Germline V gives CDR1 MDHEN, CDR2 SYDVKM. The ends were cut back, 5 bases at V and 5 bases at J, with 19 bases in the middle. The CDR3 is 16 amino acids. CDR3 nucleotides: TGTGCCAGCAGTCAATTGTGGCCAGGGGCCGACAATGAGCAGTTCTTC. Amino acid sequence: CASSQLWPGADNEQFF.

The chain has TRBV6-6 and TRBJ2-6; no clear D gene. Trimming removed 4 bases at V and 0 bases at J, with 7 bases between. This CDR3 has 15 residues. CDR1 and CDR2 (germline): MNHNY, SVGAGI (reference sequence). CDR3 sequence reads: CASSFSSSGANVLTF. The DNA of the CDR3 is TGTGCCAGCAGTTTTAGTAGCTCTGGGGCCAACGTCCTGACTTTC.

This chain links TRBV4-3 with TRBJ2-5; D is undetermined. In germline, CDR1 is LGHNA, CDR2 YSLEER. This CDR3 is 12 amino acids long. V was clipped by 4 bases and J by 5 bases, with 8 bases between them. CDR3 sequence (DNA): TGCGCCAGCAGCCGGGTAGGGGAGACCCAGTACTTC. Protein sequence: CASSRVGETQYF.